This record looks at one TCR beta chain sequence and its context. Its specificity is not known. The record originates from a study of shared clonotypes between healthy human individuals. The length of the CDR3 is 13 residues. V was trimmed by 2 bases and J by 8 bases, leaving 13 bases between them. CDR1 and CDR2 (germline): SGHDT, YYEEEE. The repertoire was sequenced with immunoSEQ multiplex PCR; TCRdb's copy has only in-frame clones and lacks some. This table has a few million clones, roughly 92% appearing once. The study, taken as a whole, reports: The four-donor shared clonotypes exceeded non-shared clonotypes in generation probability, with non-shared ones scoring lower.

Sequencing was carried out using naive CD4+ T cells sorted from blood. Subset indicated: CD45RA+ positively selected. This receptor was identified in a young man in good health. The gene calls are TRBV5-6 and TRBJ1-2; D is uncertain. This chain's CDR3 is CASSFRVDQGYTF. CDR3 bases: TGTGCCAGCAGCTTTAGGGTGGATCAGGGCTACACCTTC.